Listed below are T cell receptor beta chains from one sample, sequenced in a study of cytomegalovirus exposure and HLA in healthy donors. The assay was immunoSEQ multiplex PCR, and TCRdb's table has in-frame clones only and misses some. The table has fewer than 250,000 clones, around 87% seen once. The source material was PBMCs. The receptors shown here come from a boy aged 2 to 10 in good health and CMV-seronegative. Both conserved end residues are part of each CDR3. The D gene is left open where the match is weak. For some rows the clone size is stated as once, few or many, or as a class when expanded; others skip it.

J gene: TRBJ2-7
V gene: TRBV27
D gene: -
clone size: few
CDR3 protein: CASIFSLF
CDR3 DNA: TGTGCCAGCATCTTCTCCCTATTC

J gene: TRBJ1-4
V gene: TRBV19
D gene: TRBD1
clone size: few
CDR3 protein: CASSKTGKNEKLFF
CDR3 DNA: TGTGCCAGTAGCAAGACAGGGAAAAATGAAAAACTGTTTTTT

J gene: TRBJ2-3
V gene: TRBV28
D gene: TRBD2
clone size: -
CDR3 protein: CASSSGWLAGGPKGTQYF
CDR3 DNA: TGTGCCAGCAGTTCGGGGTGGCTAGCGGGAGGGCCGAAGGGTACGCAGTATTTT

J gene: TRBJ2-1
V gene: TRBV7-9
D gene: -
clone size: -
CDR3 protein: CASSSGGDEQFF
CDR3 DNA: TGTGCCAGCAGCTCGGGGGGCGATGAGCAGTTCTTC

J gene: TRBJ2-7
V gene: TRBV4-2
D gene: TRBD2
clone size: -
CDR3 protein: CASGGRAYEQYF
CDR3 DNA: TGTGCCAGCGGCGGGAGGGCCTACGAGCAGTACTTC

J gene: TRBJ2-1
V gene: TRBV2
D gene: -
clone size: -
CDR3 protein: CASIYGGSYNEQFF
CDR3 DNA: TGTGCCAGCATCTACGGGGGTTCCTACAATGAGCAGTTCTTC

J gene: TRBJ1-6
V gene: TRBV27
D gene: -
clone size: -
CDR3 protein: CASSQDRQLYNSPLHF
CDR3 DNA: TGTGCCAGCAGTCAAGACCGACAGTTGTATAATTCACCCCTCCACTTT

J gene: TRBJ2-3
V gene: TRBV5-1
D gene: -
clone size: -
CDR3 protein: CASSLATVSTDTQYF
CDR3 DNA: TGCGCCAGCAGCTTGGCCACAGTTAGCACAGATACGCAGTATTTT

J gene: TRBJ1-5
V gene: TRBV28
D gene: -
clone size: -
CDR3 protein: CASSFSRGGGQPQHF
CDR3 DNA: TGTGCCAGCAGTTTTTCCAGGGGCGGGGGTCAGCCCCAGCATTTT

J gene: TRBJ2-7
V gene: TRBV2
D gene: -
clone size: -
CDR3 protein: CASSGTAYEQYF
CDR3 DNA: TGTGCCAGCAGTGGGACAGCCTACGAGCAGTACTTC

J gene: TRBJ2-5
V gene: TRBV30
D gene: TRBD2
clone size: -
CDR3 protein: CAWRFKGLAGGRETQYF
CDR3 DNA: TGTGCCTGGAGGTTTAAAGGACTAGCGGGGGGGCGAGAGACCCAGTACTTC

J gene: TRBJ2-1
V gene: TRBV6-1
D gene: -
clone size: few
CDR3 protein: CASRSQQGYNEQFF
CDR3 DNA: TGTGCCAGCAGATCCCAACAGGGCTACAATGAGCAGTTCTTC

J gene: TRBJ2-6
V gene: TRBV5-1
D gene: -
clone size: few
CDR3 protein: CASHGSRANVLTF
CDR3 DNA: TGCGCCAGCCATGGCTCCAGGGCCAACGTCCTGACTTTC

J gene: TRBJ1-4
V gene: TRBV9
D gene: -
clone size: -
CDR3 protein: CASSVGGYAVGKLFF
CDR3 DNA: TGTGCCAGCAGCGTAGGAGGCTATGCTGTGGGAAAACTGTTTTTT

J gene: TRBJ2-3
V gene: TRBV5-4
D gene: TRBD2
clone size: -
CDR3 protein: CASSQRGGRADTQYF
CDR3 DNA: TGTGCCAGCAGTCAGCGGGGCGGGAGGGCAGATACGCAGTATTTT

J gene: TRBJ1-1
V gene: TRBV7-9
D gene: -
clone size: once
CDR3 protein: CSSSFSGTEAFF
CDR3 DNA: TGTTCCAGCAGCTTTTCCGGGACAGAAGCTTTCTTT

J gene: TRBJ2-1
V gene: TRBV7-3
D gene: TRBD2
clone size: -
CDR3 protein: CASSQPGLAGVGEQFF
CDR3 DNA: TGTGCCAGCAGCCAACCGGGACTAGCGGGGGTGGGTGAGCAGTTCTTC